What follows are 10 T cell receptor beta chains derived from one specimen sequenced in a study of CD8 T cells in ankylosing spondylitis. Findings and limits, study-wide: Ankylosing spondylitis blood seemed to carry a telltale TCR beta motif made of seven or eight highly homologous variants.

These receptors are not linked to any known antigen. A single record per CDR3 protein comes from TCRdb applying MiXCR to the 5' RACE reads. This sample has roughly 490,000 distinct CDR3 sequences, with under 5.5% found just once. Specimen: blood, either unsorted or a sorted T cell fraction (not recorded which). Receptor source: a male donor with ankylosing spondylitis.

At least ten counts were recorded for this clonotype. At one boundary the junction diverges from the germline segment, which might be a read error. CDR3 nucleotides: TGCAGCGTTGGGGACTCGGGACAGCATATTTTC. Protein: CSVGDSGQHIF. The chain recombines TRBV29-1 with TRBJ2-4, with a weak D call TRBD1 (7 bases). This CDR3 comprises 11 residues. Germline CDR1 is SQVTM and CDR2 is ANQGSEA.

This clonotype was seen at least ten times. V is TRBV12-3 or TRBV12-4 and J is TRBJ2-2, with D hard to call. V lost 3 bases, J lost 3 bases, and 14 bases lay in between. The CDR3 runs to 16 residues. CDR3 sequence (DNA): TGTGCCAGCAGTTTTTCGTCTTCATTTGACACCGGGGAGCTGTTTTTT. As protein: CASSFSSSFDTGELFF.

This clonotype was counted many times. The chain joins TRBV20-1 to TRBJ2-2; 8 bases are a match to TRBD2. V gave up 6 bases and J gave up 1 base; unmatched junction bases: 7. CDR1 and CDR2 from the germline V gene are DFQATT and SNEGSKA (reference sequence). This CDR3 is built from 15 residues. CDR3 DNA sequence: TGCAGTGCCCCACGGGGGGGGCGGAACACCGGGGAGCTGTTTTTT. This codes for CSAPRGGRNTGELFF.

This clonotype appeared many times. V usage is TRBV7-9 and J usage is TRBJ2-7, with 11 bases aligning to TRBD2. Germline CDR1 is SEHNR and CDR2 is FQNEAQ (reference sequence). V shed 4 bases, J shed 4 bases, and the junction held 6 bases outside the gene matches. The CDR3 covers 15 residues. The CDR3 spells CASSYGTSGPYEQYF. CDR3 in DNA: TGTGCCAGCAGCTATGGGACTAGCGGCCCTTACGAGCAGTACTTC.

This clonotype came up a few times. The chain couples TRBV20-1 to TRBJ1-5, with TRBD1 matching 10 bases. Germline-derived CDR1 and CDR2 are DFQATT and SNEGSKA (reference sequence). V gave up 2 bases and J gave up 3 bases; unmatched junction bases: 4. The CDR3 is 15 amino acids. The CDR3 protein is CSARRTGGYNQPQHF. The DNA of the CDR3 is TGCAGTGCTAGAAGGACAGGGGGATACAATCAGCCCCAGCATTTT.

Ten or more counts support this clonotype. The chain carries TRBV25-1 and TRBJ2-2; 8 nucleotides align to TRBD1. The CDR3 is 16 residues long. V lost 0 bases to trimming and J lost 4 bases; unmatched junction nucleotides: 4. Germline CDR1 reads MGHDK; CDR2 reads SYGVNS. CDR3 coding DNA: TGTGCCAGCAGTGAATATGGACAGGGACTCACCGGGGAGCTGTTTTTT. It codes for CASSEYGQGLTGELFF. The full variable domain, rest sourced from reference TRBV25-1 and TRBJ2-2, is EADIYQTPRYLVIGTGKKITLECSQTMGHDKMYWYQQDPGMELHLIHYSYGVNSTEKGDLSSESTVSRIRTEHFPLTLESARPSHTSQYLCASSEYGQGLTGELFFGEGSRLTVL.

This sequence joins TRBV19 and TRBJ2-7, with a tentative D call TRBD1 (6 bases). The CDR3 extends over 13 amino acids. The germline V gene has CDR1 LNHDA and CDR2 SQIVND (reference sequence). The V end lost 7 bases, the J end lost 0 bases, and 10 bases lay between the germline ends. CDR3 sequence reads: CASIRDISYEQYF. CDR3 in DNA: TGTGCCAGTATTAGGGACATCTCCTACGAGCAGTACTTC.

The table lists this clonotype with a few counts. CDR3 sequence: CASFPGRINTGELFF. In DNA, the CDR3 is TGCGCCAGTTTTCCGGGACGGATAAACACCGGGGAGCTGTTTTTT. The chain recombines TRBV5-1 with TRBJ2-2, with D perhaps matching TRBD1 or TRBD2 (5 bases each). The CDR3 sequence is 15 residues long. The germline V gene encodes CDR1 SGHRS and CDR2 YFSETQ. Trimming removed 8 bases at V and 2 bases at J, with 16 bases between.

At least ten counts were recorded for this clonotype. The V gene is TRBV7-8, the J gene TRBJ2-2, with unresolved D. The CDR3 sequence is 14 residues long. The germline V gene encodes CDR1 SGHVS and CDR2 FQNEAQ. The V and J ends lost 5 bases and 2 bases respectively, with 9 bases between them. CDR3 region: CASSPLINTGELFF. In DNA, the CDR3 is TGTGCCAGCAGCCCTCTTATCAACACCGGGGAGCTGTTTTTT.

The sample holds a few counts of this clonotype. V and J are TRBV5-1 and TRBJ2-7, with 12 bases matching TRBD1. CDR1 is SGHRS, CDR2 YFSETQ, per germline. Trimming removed 5 bases from V and 8 bases from J; junction bases left unmatched: 8. The CDR3 covers 14 residues. CDR3 coding DNA: TGCGCCAGCAGTCCGCCGGGACAGGGGGCCAAGCAGTACTTC. It specifies CASSPPGQGAKQYF.